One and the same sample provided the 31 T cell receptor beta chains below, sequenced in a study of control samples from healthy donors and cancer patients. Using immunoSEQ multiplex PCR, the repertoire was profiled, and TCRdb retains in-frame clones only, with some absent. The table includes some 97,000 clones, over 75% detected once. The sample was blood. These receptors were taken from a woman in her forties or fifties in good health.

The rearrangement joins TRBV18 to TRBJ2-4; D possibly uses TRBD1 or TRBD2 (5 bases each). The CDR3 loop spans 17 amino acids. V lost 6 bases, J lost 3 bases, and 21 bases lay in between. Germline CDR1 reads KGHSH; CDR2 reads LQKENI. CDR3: CASSLSIGDAGKNIQYF. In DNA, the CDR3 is TGTGCCAGCTCCCTTTCGATCGGGGACGCCGGCAAAAACATTCAGTACTTC.

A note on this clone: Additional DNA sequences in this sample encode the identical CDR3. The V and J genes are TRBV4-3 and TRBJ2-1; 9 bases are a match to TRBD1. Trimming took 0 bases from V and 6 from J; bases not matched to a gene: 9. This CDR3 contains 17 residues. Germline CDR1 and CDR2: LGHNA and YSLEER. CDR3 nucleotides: TGCGCCAGCAGCCAAGAACGCGGGACAGGGTTACCCAATGAGCAGTTCTTC. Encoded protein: CASSQERGTGLPNEQFF.

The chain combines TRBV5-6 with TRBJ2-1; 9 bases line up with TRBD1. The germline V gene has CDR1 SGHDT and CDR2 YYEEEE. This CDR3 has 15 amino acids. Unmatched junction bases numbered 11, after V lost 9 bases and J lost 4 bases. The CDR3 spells CATIQGAVGYNEQFF. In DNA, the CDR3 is TGTGCCACAATACAGGGGGCGGTAGGGTACAATGAGCAGTTCTTC.

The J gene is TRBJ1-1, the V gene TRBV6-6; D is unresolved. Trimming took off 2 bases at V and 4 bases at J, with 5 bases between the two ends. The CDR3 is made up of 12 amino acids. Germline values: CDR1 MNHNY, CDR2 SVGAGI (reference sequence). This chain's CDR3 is CASSYGFTEAFF. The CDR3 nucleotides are TGTGCCAGCAGTTACGGATTCACTGAAGCTTTCTTT.

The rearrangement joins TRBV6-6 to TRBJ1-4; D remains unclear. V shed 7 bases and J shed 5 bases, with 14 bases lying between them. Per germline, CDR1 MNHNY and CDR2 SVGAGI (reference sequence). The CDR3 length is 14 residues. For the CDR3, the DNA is TGTGCCAGCACCCCGGGCCCCCGGAATGAAAAACTGTTTTTT. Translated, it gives CASTPGPRNEKLFF.

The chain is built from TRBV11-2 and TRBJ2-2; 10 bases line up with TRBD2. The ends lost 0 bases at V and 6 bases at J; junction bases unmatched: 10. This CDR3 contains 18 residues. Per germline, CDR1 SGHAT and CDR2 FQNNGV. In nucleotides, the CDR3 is TGTGCCAGCAGCTTAGAAAAGCTAGCGGGGGTAGGGTCCGGGGAGCTGTTTTTT. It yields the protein CASSLEKLAGVGSGELFF.

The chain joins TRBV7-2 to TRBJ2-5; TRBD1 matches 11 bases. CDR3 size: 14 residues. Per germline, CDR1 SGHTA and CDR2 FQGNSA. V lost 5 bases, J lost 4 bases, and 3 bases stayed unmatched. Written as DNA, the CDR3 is TGTGCCAGCAGCCGGGGACAGGGGGGAGAGACCCAGTACTTC. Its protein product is CASSRGQGGETQYF.

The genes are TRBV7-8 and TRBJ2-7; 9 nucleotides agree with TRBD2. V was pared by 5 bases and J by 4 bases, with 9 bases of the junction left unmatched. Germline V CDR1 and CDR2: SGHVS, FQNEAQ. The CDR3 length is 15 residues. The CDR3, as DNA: TGTGCCAGCAGCCAAAGACTAGCGGTGCCTTACGAGCAGTACGTC. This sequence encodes CASSQRLAVPYEQYV.

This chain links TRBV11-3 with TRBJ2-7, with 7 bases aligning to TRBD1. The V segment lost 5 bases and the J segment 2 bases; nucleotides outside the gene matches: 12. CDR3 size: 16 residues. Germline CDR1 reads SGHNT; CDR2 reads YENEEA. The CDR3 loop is CASSLTSGGGTYEQYV. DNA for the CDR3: TGTGCCAGCAGCCTAACCTCAGGGGGTGGTACCTACGAGCAGTACGTC.

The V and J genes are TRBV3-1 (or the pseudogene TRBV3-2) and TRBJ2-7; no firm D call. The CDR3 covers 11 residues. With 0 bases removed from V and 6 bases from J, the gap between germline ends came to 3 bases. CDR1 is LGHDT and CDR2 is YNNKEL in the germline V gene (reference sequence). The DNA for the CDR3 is TGTGCCAGCAGCCAAGACGGCGAGCAGTACTTC. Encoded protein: CASSQDGEQYF.

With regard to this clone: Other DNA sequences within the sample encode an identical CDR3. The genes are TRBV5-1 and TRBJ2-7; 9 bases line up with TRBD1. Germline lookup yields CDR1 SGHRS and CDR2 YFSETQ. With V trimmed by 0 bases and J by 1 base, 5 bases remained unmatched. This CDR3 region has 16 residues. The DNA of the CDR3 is TGCGCCAGCAGCTTGGGACAGGGGGGGGGTTCCTACGAGCAGTACTTC. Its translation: CASSLGQGGGSYEQYF.

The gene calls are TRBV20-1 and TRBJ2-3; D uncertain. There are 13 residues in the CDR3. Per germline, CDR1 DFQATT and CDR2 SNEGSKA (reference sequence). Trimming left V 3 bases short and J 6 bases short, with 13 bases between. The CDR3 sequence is CSASIRRQDTQYF. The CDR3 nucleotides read TGCAGTGCTAGTATACGCCGGCAGGATACGCAGTATTTT.

The CDR3 bases are TGTGCCATCAGTGATCCAGGGTACACCGGGGAGCTGTTTTTT. This sequence encodes CAISDPGYTGELFF. The chain couples TRBV10-3 to TRBJ2-2; D is perhaps TRBD1 (5 bases). Germline-derived CDR1 and CDR2 are ENHRY and SYGVKD. V was trimmed by 3 bases and J by 3 bases, leaving 8 bases between them. This CDR3 is built from 14 residues.

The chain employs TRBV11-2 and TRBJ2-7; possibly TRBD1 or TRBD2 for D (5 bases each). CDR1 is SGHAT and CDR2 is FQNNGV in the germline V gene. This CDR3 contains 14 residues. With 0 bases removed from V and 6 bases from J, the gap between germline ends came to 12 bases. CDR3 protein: CASSLERGRVEQYF. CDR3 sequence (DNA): TGTGCCAGCAGCTTAGAACGGGGCAGGGTCGAGCAGTACTTC.

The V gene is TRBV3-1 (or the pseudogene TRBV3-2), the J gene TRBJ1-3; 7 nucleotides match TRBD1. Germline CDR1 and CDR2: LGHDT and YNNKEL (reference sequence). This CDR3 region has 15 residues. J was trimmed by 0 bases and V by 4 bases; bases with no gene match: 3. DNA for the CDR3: TGTGCCAGCAGCCGACAGGGCATCTCTGGAAACACCATATATTTT. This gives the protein CASSRQGISGNTIYF.

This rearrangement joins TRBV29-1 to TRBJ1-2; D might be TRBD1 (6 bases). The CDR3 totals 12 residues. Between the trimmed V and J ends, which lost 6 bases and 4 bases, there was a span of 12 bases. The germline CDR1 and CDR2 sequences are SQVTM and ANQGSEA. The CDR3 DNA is TGCAGCGTCCTTGGACAGCTCTATGGCTACACCTTC. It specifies CSVLGQLYGYTF. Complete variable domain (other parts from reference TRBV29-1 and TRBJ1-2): SAVISQKPSRDICQRGTSLTIQCQVDSQVTMMFWYRQQPGQSLTLIATANQGSEATYESGFVIDKFPISRPNLTFSTLTVSNMSPEDSSIYLCSVLGQLYGYTFGSGTRLTVV.

This CDR3 is CASRLGGPEQYF. CDR3 nucleotide sequence: TGCGCCAGCAGACTCGGAGGGCCCGAGCAGTACTTC. The gene calls are TRBV5-1 and TRBJ2-7; D is possibly TRBD2 (6 bases). CDR1 SGHRS and CDR2 YFSETQ come from the germline V gene. V lost 5 bases, J lost 6 bases, and 12 bases lay in between. The CDR3 is 12 residues long.

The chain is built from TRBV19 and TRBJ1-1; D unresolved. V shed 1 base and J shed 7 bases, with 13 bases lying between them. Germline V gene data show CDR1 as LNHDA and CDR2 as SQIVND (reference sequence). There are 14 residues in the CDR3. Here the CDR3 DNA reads TGTGCCAGTAGTATAGGACTTTTTATTAATGAAGCTTTCTTT. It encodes CASSIGLFINEAFF.

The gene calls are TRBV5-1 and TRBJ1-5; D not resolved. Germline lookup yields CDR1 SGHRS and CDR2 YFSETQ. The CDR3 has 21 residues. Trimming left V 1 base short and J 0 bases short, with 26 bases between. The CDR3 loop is CASSLTPNTGSKGYSNQPQHF. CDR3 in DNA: TGCGCCAGCAGCTTGACCCCAAACACCGGGTCCAAAGGTTATAGCAATCAGCCCCAGCATTTT.

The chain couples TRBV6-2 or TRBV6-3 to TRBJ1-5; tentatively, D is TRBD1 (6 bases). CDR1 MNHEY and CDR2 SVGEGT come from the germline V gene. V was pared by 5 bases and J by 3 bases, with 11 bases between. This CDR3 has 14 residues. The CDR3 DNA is TGTGCCAGCAGTCTCTGGGACAACAATCAGCCCCAGCATTTT. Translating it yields CASSLWDNNQPQHF.

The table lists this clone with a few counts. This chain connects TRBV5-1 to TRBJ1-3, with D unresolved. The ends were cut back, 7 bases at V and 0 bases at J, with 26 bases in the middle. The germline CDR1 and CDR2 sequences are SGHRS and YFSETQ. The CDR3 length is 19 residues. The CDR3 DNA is TGCGCCAGCTCTCTTTCGGTCGCTCCCGCATCGAGCTCTGGAAACACCATATATTTT. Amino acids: CASSLSVAPASSSGNTIYF.

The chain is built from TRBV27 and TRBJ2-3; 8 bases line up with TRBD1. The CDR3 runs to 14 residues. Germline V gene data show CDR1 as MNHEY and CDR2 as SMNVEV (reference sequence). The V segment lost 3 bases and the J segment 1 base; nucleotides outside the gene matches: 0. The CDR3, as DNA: TGTGCCAGCAGTTTGACAGGGGGCACAGATACGCAGTATTTT. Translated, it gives CASSLTGGTDTQYF.

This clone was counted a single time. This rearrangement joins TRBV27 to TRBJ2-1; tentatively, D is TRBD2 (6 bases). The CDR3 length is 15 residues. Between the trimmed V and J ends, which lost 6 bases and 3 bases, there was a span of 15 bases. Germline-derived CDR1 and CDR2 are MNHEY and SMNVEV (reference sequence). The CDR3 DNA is TGTGCCAGCAGCACCGGGACTCCTGACTACAATGAGCAGTTCTTC. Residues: CASSTGTPDYNEQFF.

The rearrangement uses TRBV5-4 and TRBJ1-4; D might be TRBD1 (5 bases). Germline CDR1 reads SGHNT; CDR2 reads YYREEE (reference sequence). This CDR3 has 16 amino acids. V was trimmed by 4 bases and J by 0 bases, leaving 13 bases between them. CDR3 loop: CASSTNGGATNEKLFF. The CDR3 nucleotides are TGTGCCAGCAGCACAAATGGGGGTGCAACTAATGAAAAACTGTTTTTT.

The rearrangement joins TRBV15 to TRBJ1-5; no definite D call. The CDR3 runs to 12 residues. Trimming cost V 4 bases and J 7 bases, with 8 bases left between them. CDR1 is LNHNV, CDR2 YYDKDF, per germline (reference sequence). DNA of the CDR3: TGTGCCACCAGCAAGGAGAACCAGCCCCAGCATTTT. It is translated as CATSKENQPQHF. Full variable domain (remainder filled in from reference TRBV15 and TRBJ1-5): DAMVIQNPRYQVTQFGKPVTLSCSQTLNHNVMYWYQQKSSQAPKLLFHYYDKDFNNEADTPDNFQSRRPNTSFCFLDIRSPGLGDTAMYLCATSKENQPQHFGDGTRLSIL.

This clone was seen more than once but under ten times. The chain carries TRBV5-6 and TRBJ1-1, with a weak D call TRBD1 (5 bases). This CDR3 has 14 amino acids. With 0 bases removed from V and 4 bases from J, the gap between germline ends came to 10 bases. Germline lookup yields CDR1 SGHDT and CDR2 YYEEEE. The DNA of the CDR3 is TGTGCCAGCAGCTTGGAACAGGTTGGCACTGAAGCTTTCTTT. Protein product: CASSLEQVGTEAFF.

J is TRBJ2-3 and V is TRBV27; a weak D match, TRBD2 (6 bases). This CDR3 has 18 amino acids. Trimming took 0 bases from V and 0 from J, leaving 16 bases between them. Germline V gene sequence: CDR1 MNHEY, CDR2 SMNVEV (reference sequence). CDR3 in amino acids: CASSLSGRGRISTDTQYF. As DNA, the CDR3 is TGTGCCAGCAGTTTATCTGGGCGGGGCCGGATTAGCACAGATACGCAGTATTTT.

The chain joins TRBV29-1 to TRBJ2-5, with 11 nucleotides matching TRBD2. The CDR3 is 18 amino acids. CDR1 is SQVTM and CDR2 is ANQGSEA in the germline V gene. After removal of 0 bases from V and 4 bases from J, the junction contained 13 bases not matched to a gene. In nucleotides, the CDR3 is TGCAGCGTTGAAGATTGGGCTAGCGGGAGGTTAATACCAGAGACCCAGTACTTC. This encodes CSVEDWASGRLIPETQYF. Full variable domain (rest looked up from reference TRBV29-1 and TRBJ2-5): SAVISQKPSRDICQRGTSLTIQCQVDSQVTMMFWYRQQPGQSLTLIATANQGSEATYESGFVIDKFPISRPNLTFSTLTVSNMSPEDSSIYLCSVEDWASGRLIPETQYFGPGTRLLVL.

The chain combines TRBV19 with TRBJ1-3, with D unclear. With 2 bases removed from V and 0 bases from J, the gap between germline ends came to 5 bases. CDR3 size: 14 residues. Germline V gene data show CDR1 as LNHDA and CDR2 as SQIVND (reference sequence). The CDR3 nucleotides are TGTGCCAGTAGTATACAGGCCTCTGGAAACACCATATATTTT. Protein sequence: CASSIQASGNTIYF.

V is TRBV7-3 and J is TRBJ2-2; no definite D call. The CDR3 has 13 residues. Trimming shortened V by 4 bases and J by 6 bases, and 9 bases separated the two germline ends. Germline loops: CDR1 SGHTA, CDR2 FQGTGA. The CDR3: CASSSSFPGELFF. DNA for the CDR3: TGTGCCAGCAGCTCCTCCTTCCCCGGGGAGCTGTTTTTT.

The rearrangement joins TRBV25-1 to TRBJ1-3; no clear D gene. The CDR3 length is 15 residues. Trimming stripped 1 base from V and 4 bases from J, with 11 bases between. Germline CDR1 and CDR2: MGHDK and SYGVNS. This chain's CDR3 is CASSEFGGLGNTIYF. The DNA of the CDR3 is TGTGCCAGCAGTGAATTTGGAGGGTTGGGAAACACCATATATTTT. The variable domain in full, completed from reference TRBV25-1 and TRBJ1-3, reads EADIYQTPRYLVIGTGKKITLECSQTMGHDKMYWYQQDPGMELHLIHYSYGVNSTEKGDLSSESTVSRIRTEHFPLTLESARPSHTSQYLCASSEFGGLGNTIYFGEGSWLTVV.